This TCR beta chain was sequenced for a study of cytomegalovirus exposure and HLA in healthy donors (TCRdb year 2017). The study in broad terms: According to an earlier analysis of a few hundred of the donors, about 190 million T cells yielded 95 million to 140 million unique TCR beta sequences and approximately 280 Gb of sequence data. An early release that covered more than 550 HLA-typed donors contained about 290 gigabases of sequencing data and 65 million to 100 million unique TCR sequences. The genetic ancestry cluster associated with self-reported Caucasian donors included about four fifths of the 300 to 400 genotyped donors. The study aimed to test whether cataloging public T cell receptors could reveal signatures of past pathogen exposure. The T cell repertoires of under 750 subjects were profiled by immunosequencing and related to cytomegalovirus serostatus. Along with the roughly 700-subject first cohort, a separate validation cohort of 120 different subjects was used. To predict cytomegalovirus infection status, the study brought together high-throughput TCR immunosequencing, statistical association of individual TCRs with disease status, and machine learning. To study patterns of TCR occurrence, a later analysis re-analyzed previously published TCR beta repertoires from under 750 donors and added high-resolution HLA genotyping. Rather than using new phenotypic data, the later analysis identified candidate immune exposures from TCR beta sequences and from how often those sequences occurred across donors. In an earlier analysis of around 540 of the donors, high-throughput TCR beta sequencing was used to judge whether each TCR beta V gene segment behaved as functional or pseudogenic. Donor age, sex, ethnicity and CMV serostatus were compiled together with the repertoire data. Genome-wide SNP genotypes for about 65% of the roughly 700 donors were used in a later genetic analysis, which treated that subset as a discovery cohort. Every repertoire in the discovery cohort had been generated on one and the same sequencing platform. Class I and class II HLA loci were covered by the typing at four-digit resolution. The number of donors typed differed by locus, with about 620-630 for A, B, C, DRB1 and DQB1, over 500 for DQA1, 600 to 610 for DPA1, and roughly 450 for DPB1. A handful of DR-DQ haplotypes were handled as single units for association and clustering because linkage in the cohort was strong. Across about 380 genotyped donors of the cohort, an average of about 220,000 unique TCR beta nucleotide sequences per donor were sequenced, and roughly 20% of those sequences were non-productive. Beyond this particular receptor, the publication reports: A later analysis found that most CMV-associated TCR beta chains appeared HLA-restricted, with HLA associations seemingly driven largely by CMV exposure. Linkage disequilibrium might explain the correlated functional status among segregating V segments, but an unknown experimental factor could not be excluded. In a later analysis, several top co-occurrence clusters were reported to appear linked to parvovirus B19, influenza, CMV and Epstein-Barr virus. In an earlier analysis of some 500 of the donors, most TCR beta V segments were observed in productive rearrangements about 87% or about 30% of the time, broadly matching IMGT annotations. In vitro tests confirmed that three of the cytomegalovirus-associated TCR beta chains recognize cytomegalovirus antigens. CMV serostatus was the only immune exposure information available for the cohort. The classifier was reported to diagnose cytomegalovirus status with high specificity and sensitivity in both the original cohort and the validation cohort. A later analysis associated 15,000 to 20,000 TCR beta sequences with specific HLA alleles at a false discovery rate of 0.05. Presence/absence analyses assumed roughly uniform sequencing depth across donors, an assumption that may not hold. A group of highly shared sequence variants was considered likely to be a technical artifact of the sequencing pipeline. This cohort had only TCR beta chains sequenced, and the lack of alpha or paired-chain data limited which features could be detected. In a later analysis, the rate of TCR association differed among HLA loci, with DRB1 alleles having the most associated TCRs and HLA-C alleles having the fewest. In a later analysis, HLA-associated TCR beta chains showed more clonal expansion and lower generation probabilities than non-associated chains that were equally common. Because HLA typing was missing for some donors at each locus, association tests included only the typed subset. Approximately 18 rarely observed V segments, including chromosome 9 orphons, were excluded from the earlier analysis of a few hundred of the donors because counts were too low. In a later genetic analysis, a missense DCLRE1C variant was associated with V-gene and J-gene trimming of TCR beta chains, and the association was replicated in an independent cohort. In a later genetic analysis, fewer N-insertions in productive TCRs were reported among donors in an Asian-associated ancestry cluster than the approximately 670-donor mean. Most TCR sequences were observed very rarely across donors, whereas some public TCRs were present in many individuals. The authors suggested that the approach could potentially be extended to other disease states and immunological phenotypes. A further reported finding was that TCR beta sequences accurately predicted the HLA-A and HLA-B alleles for most subjects in the first cohort. When HLA alleles, especially DR and DQ, strongly co-occurred, TCR associations were difficult to assign to individual alleles. The study listed 164 TCR beta chains as associated with cytomegalovirus.

The cohort consisted of approximately 670 healthy bone marrow donors. All cohort members were sampled while nominally healthy, although unrecorded immune exposures were likely present. The donor was CMV seronegative and was included in the group of a few hundred seronegative cohort members. Each donor provided a peripheral blood sample, and peripheral blood mononuclear cells were used for TCR beta sequencing. Genomic DNA extraction from the blood cell samples was performed with the Qiagen DNeasy Blood Extraction Kit. The method was the immunoSEQ multiplex PCR assay. For the multiplex PCR, a mixture combining 60 forward primers for TCR Vbeta segments and 13 reverse primers for TCR Jbeta segments was used. Amplification of the CDR3 region of rearranged TCR beta genes was performed with a multiplex PCR assay on genomic DNA. Amplified TCR beta libraries were sequenced as 87-base-pair reads on the Illumina HiSeq System. The authors' analysis ran thus. A later analysis counted approximately 76 million unique TCR beta chains across the 550 to 750 repertoires, and around 12 million of these chains were shared by at least two donors. Raw reads were error-corrected and collapsed into unique sequences with a nearest-neighbor algorithm that merged closely related sequences to remove PCR and sequencing errors. To assign V, D and J gene segments, CDR3 sequences were aligned to IMGT reference sequences. Each retained sequence needed at least a six-nucleotide match to both a V gene segment and a J gene segment. A rearrangement was called productive if the CDR3 had no stop codons and remained in frame with V and J, and every other rearrangement was called non-productive. Following IMGT convention, CDR3 was defined as the stretch from the second conserved V-encoded cysteine to the conserved J-encoded phenylalanine. Sequences without an unambiguous match to a single V gene segment were excluded from the earlier analysis of approximately 600 of the donors. An earlier analysis of some 500 of the donors classified V segments as functional when productive rearrangements were above 56.7% and as segregating when the standard deviation between donors was above 5%. A statistical classification framework was developed to diagnose cytomegalovirus status using the catalog of TCR beta chain sequences. In a later analysis, V and J genes were assigned by comparing TCR nucleotide sequences against IMGT/GENE-DB human TR gene sequences. The TCRdist pipeline was used in a later analysis to assign CDR3 sequences and most-parsimonious VDJ recombination scenarios. In a later analysis, each TCR beta chain was defined by its CDR3 amino acid sequence together with its V-gene family, and reads lacking a unique V-gene family were excluded. In a later analysis, a few hundred highly shared, low-generation-probability nucleotide sequences were removed to address suspected cross-contamination and a sequencing artifact. A later analysis calculated a clonal expansion index for each public chain from normalized within-repertoire ranks of inferred template counts. A later analysis computed generation probabilities with a VDJ recombination model fitted to out-of-frame rearrangements, and checked the results against IGoR. In a later analysis, hypergeometric tests were used to score TCR-TCR, TCR-HLA and TCR-CMV co-occurrence, with a repertoire-size bias correction applied to TCR pairs. To estimate false discovery rates, a later analysis permuted the HLA or CMV assignments 20 times. In a later analysis, co-occurring TCRs were grouped using DBSCAN, with TCRdist sequence similarity added in when clustering inside HLA-allele-positive subsets. Repertoires with fewer than 30,000 or more than 120,000 public chains were left out of co-occurrence clustering, as were a few repertoires with anomalous nucleotide sharing. TCRdb's version of the immuneACCESS table is confined to in-frame rearrangements and falls short of the full clone set. An unresolved V gene accounts for under half of the shortfall where checked; the remainder is of unknown origin. V, J and clone size reflect that table, while D and trimming were determined from the DNA. This sample lists 95,000 to 150,000 clones; 80% were detected once. 2.1% of the sample belongs to the ten largest clones.

Concerning this clone itself: Its antigen is unknown. Base quality data are lacking; no much larger clone is found one base away.

Specimen: PBMCs. The TCR was taken from a man aged 25 to 45 in good health and CMV-seronegative.

The DNA is TGTGCCAGTAGTATACGGGGGGACATTCAGTACTTC. This yields the protein CASSIRGDIQYF. Recombination connected TRBV19 to TRBJ2-4; TRBD2 matches 7 bases in the middle. The CDR3 goes from the cysteine to the phenylalanine over 12 residues. Only CDR3 DNA remains: 36 bases, in frame from the first base. Germline trimming: 2 bases from V, 8 bases from J; junction bases outside gene matches: 0. CDR1 is given as LNHDA and CDR2 as SQIVND, both from the germline V gene (reference sequence).